This entry lists 3 T cell receptor beta chains sequenced from one sample in a study of blood T cell repertoires in COVID-19. The assay was immunoSEQ multiplex PCR, and TCRdb's table has in-frame clones only and misses some. This table holds 130,000 or so clones, around nine tenths found once. Sequencing used peripheral blood. The receptors were gathered from a woman in her fifties or sixties with acute or convalescent COVID-19.

The CDR3 spells CASSLFPGEQFF. DNA of the CDR3: TGTGCCAGCAGCTTATTCCCGGGTGAGCAGTTCTTC. V and J are TRBV9 and TRBJ2-1; D is uncertain. The germline V gene encodes CDR1 SGDLS and CDR2 YYNGEE. The length of the CDR3 is 12 residues. V dropped 4 bases and J dropped 9 bases, with 11 bases sitting between them.

The chain employs TRBV4-1 and TRBJ2-7; D gene unclear. CDR3 length equals 13 residues. CDR1 and CDR2 from the germline V gene are MGHRA and YSYEKL. V dropped 6 bases and J dropped 2 bases, with 11 bases sitting between them. CDR3 sequence: CASSLRHPYEQYF. DNA for the CDR3: TGCGCCAGCAGTCTCCGACACCCCTACGAGCAGTACTTC.

This chain joins TRBV3-1 (or the pseudogene TRBV3-2) and TRBJ1-1; 8 positions agree with TRBD1. The CDR3 is made up of 13 amino acids. CDR1 and CDR2 from the germline V gene are LGHDT and YNNKEL (reference sequence). The V gene end was trimmed by 5 bases and the J gene end by 6 bases; junction bases not matched to a gene: 5. The CDR3, as DNA: TGTGCCAGCAGCAAGCGGACAGGGTCTGAAGCTTTCTTT. Amino acids: CASSKRTGSEAFF.